Below, one T cell receptor beta chain is given with its context. The antigen is unknown. The sample is drawn from a study of T-cell reconstitution after alpha-beta-depleted transplantation in children. Molecular barcoding with unique molecular identifiers was used for the TCRbeta library. MiXCR was run by TCRdb on the PCR reads, yielding one entry per CDR3 protein. The sample comprises 700,000 to 950,000 distinct CDR3 sequences, 16% of which are singletons, and about 4.6% rests with the top ten. General observations from the study: Alpha-beta T cells present about two months after transplant were reported to originate from several hundred expanded graft clones. Counts and diversity of T cells one year after transplant came mostly from newly produced T cells.

Germline CDR1 and CDR2: SQVTM and ANQGSEA. The V segment lost 6 bases and the J segment 2 bases; nucleotides outside the gene matches: 10. The CDR3 runs 15 residues. The receptor was derived from a male patient younger than 18 who had a stem cell transplant for acute lymphoblastic leukemia, so the T cells may come from the graft donor. The sample here was PBMCs, mostly from graft donor cells, taken 360 days after TCRalphabeta/CD19-depleted stem cell transplant. V and J are TRBV29-1 and TRBJ2-5; 9 bases align to TRBD1. The CDR3 bases are TGCAGCGTCGGGGAACAGGGGGCCCGTCAAGAGACCCAGTACTTC. Residues: CSVGEQGARQETQYF.